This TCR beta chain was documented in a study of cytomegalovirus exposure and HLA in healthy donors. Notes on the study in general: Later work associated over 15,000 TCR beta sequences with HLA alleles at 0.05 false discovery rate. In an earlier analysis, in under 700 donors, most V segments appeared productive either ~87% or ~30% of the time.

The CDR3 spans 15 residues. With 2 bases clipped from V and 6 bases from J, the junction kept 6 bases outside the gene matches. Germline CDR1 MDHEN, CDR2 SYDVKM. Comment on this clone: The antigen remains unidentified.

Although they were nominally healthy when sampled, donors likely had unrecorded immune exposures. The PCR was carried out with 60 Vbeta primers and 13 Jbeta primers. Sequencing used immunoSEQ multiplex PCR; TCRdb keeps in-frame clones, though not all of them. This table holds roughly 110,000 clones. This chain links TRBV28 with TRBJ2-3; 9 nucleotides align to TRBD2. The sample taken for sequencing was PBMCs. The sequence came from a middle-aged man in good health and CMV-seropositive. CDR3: CASSLGAGGPDTQYF. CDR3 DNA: TGTGCCAGCAGTTTAGGAGCGGGAGGCCCCGATACGCAGTATTTT.